This TCR beta chain was sequenced during a study of T cell repertoires in cytomegalovirus infection. Overall study context: CMV infection together with matching HLA type was indicated by public TCR beta signatures.

Findings of the study overall: Cumulative frequency (of public TCR beta family members) identified carriers of CMV plus the relevant HLA. Ex vivo, HLA-C-restricted CMV-specific TCR beta clonotypes prevailed over the rest of the response.

For this clonotype: The antigen is unknown.

TCRdb re-analysed the reads in MiXCR, keeping a single row per CDR3 protein. There are around 900,000 distinct CDR3 sequences in the sample; roughly a third occur only once, and roughly 13% lies in the top ten. The CDR3 runs 11 residues. V was shortened by 10 bases and J by 0 bases, with 7 bases between the two germline ends. Germline V gene sequence: CDR1 MNHEY, CDR2 SVGAGI. This specimen was cultured CD8+ T cells from PBMCs, taken from culture after CMV antigen stimulation. The clonotype originates from a human donor in good health (CMV status not recorded). Some clones in this sample may be carry-over from other donors' samples. V usage is TRBV6-5 and J usage is TRBJ2-7; D remains unclear. CDR3 sequence reads: CATRSSYEQYV. The CDR3 nucleotides read TGTGCCACCCGCAGCTCCTACGAGCAGTACGTC.